This is a list of T cell receptor beta chains from one sample in a study of technical replicates of blood from several donors. Here immunoSEQ multiplex PCR was the method, and the copy in TCRdb shows in-frame clones only, minus some. Here the sample spans about 76,000 clones, approximately 86% being singletons. Sequences were obtained from PBMCs. These receptors were taken from a human donor in good health. Some clones in this sample may be carry-over from other donors' samples. The CDR3 runs from the conserved cysteine through the conserved F or W. Fields, in order: CDR3 DNA, CDR3 protein, J gene, V gene, D gene, clone size. D genes are given only for firm matches. Size tells how often a clone was seen (once, few, many) or the class of an expanded clone, and some rows leave it out.

TGTGCCAGCAAACTCCGGGTCCCAGGGGTCGCTTTCTTT CASKLRVPGVAFF TRBJ1-1 TRBV5-8 . .
TGTGCCAGCAGCAAGGACAGGGGGCTCGACTGGATGAACGAGCAGTACTTC CASSKDRGLDWMNEQYF TRBJ2-7 TRBV21-1 . .
TGTGCCAGCAGCTCCGGGGGGTCGAGGTATGGCTACACCTTC CASSSGGSRYGYTF TRBJ1-2 TRBV7-2 . .
TGCGCCAGCAGCGAAACAGGGTACTCACCCCTCCACTTT CASSETGYSPLHF TRBJ1-6 TRBV5-1 . .
TGCGCCAGCAGCTTGTTGGGGGGAACGATGAACACTGAAGCTTTCTTT CASSLLGGTMNTEAFF TRBJ1-1 TRBV5-1 . once
TGCGCCAGCAGCCAAGGGACAGGGGTCAATTCACCCCTCCACTTT CASSQGTGVNSPLHF TRBJ1-6 TRBV4-3 TRBD1 .
TGCAGCGTTGAGTCAGGGCTACGCGCTTTCTTT CSVESGLRAFF TRBJ1-1 TRBV29-1 . .
TGTGCCTGGACTCGGTACCGGGACAGGGGACGAGAGACCCAGTACTTC CAWTRYRDRGRETQYF TRBJ2-5 TRBV30 TRBD1 .
TGCGCCAGCAGCCAGATTCCCGGGACACATGGCTACACCTTC CASSQIPGTHGYTF TRBJ1-2 TRBV4-1 . .
TGTGCCAGCTCCCAAGACAGGGGTTACGAGCAGTACTTC CASSQDRGYEQYF TRBJ2-7 TRBV18 TRBD1 .
TGTGCCAGCAGCTCCCAGGGACAGAGCATTTATGGCTACACCTTC CASSSQGQSIYGYTF TRBJ1-2 TRBV7-9 TRBD1 .
TGTGCCAGCAGCGCCGCGGGACAGGGTGACGGGGAGCTGTTTTTT CASSAAGQGDGELFF TRBJ2-2 TRBV11-2 TRBD1 few
TGCGCCAGCAGCTCACAACAAATGAACACCGGGGAGCTGTTTTTT CASSSQQMNTGELFF TRBJ2-2 TRBV5-1 . .
TGTGCCAGCAGGATCGGACTAGCGAACAAAGAGACCCAGTACTTC CASRIGLANKETQYF TRBJ2-5 TRBV2 TRBD2 .
TGCGCCAGCAGCCAAGCCTTTGCTAGCGGGGGGGCGGGAGGTGAGCAGTTCTTC CASSQAFASGGAGGEQFF TRBJ2-1 TRBV4-3 TRBD2 .
TGTGCCAGTAGTATCCGGACGGGGGGGTTGAACACTGAAGCTTTCTTT CASSIRTGGLNTEAFF TRBJ1-1 TRBV19 . .
TGTGCCAGCAGCTCATACACGACAGGGACGGTCGAGCAGTACTTC CASSSYTTGTVEQYF TRBJ2-7 TRBV5-4 TRBD1 .
TGTGCCAGCAGTGGCCCTCAGGGGTGGACGGAGACCCAGTACTTC CASSGPQGWTETQYF TRBJ2-5 TRBV25-1 . .
TGTGCCTGGAGTGTATATCGGGGGGGAAACGCTGAAGCTTTCTTT CAWSVYRGGNAEAFF TRBJ1-1 TRBV30 . .
TGCGCCAGCACAGGACAGGGAGAGACCCAGTACTTC CASTGQGETQYF TRBJ2-5 TRBV23-1 TRBD1 .
TGTGCCAGCAGCTCCGCGGAGGGTTATAATTCACCCCTCCACTTT CASSSAEGYNSPLHF TRBJ1-6 TRBV5-4 . .
TGTGCCAGCAGGACAGGGGTGGGGAATCAGCCCCAGCATTTT CASRTGVGNQPQHF TRBJ1-5 TRBV6-5 TRBD1 .
TGCGCCAGCAAAAGGGAGCTGGAGACCCAGTACTTC CASKRELETQYF TRBJ2-5 TRBV10-2 . .
TGCGCCAGCAGATCAACTAGCGGGGGAGAGACCCAGTACTTC CASRSTSGGETQYF TRBJ2-5 TRBV5-1 TRBD2 few
TGTGCCAGCAGCCCCGTTGTCCAGCCAAGGAGCTCCTACGAGCAGTACTTC CASSPVVQPRSSYEQYF TRBJ2-7 TRBV7-9 . .
TGTGCCAGCAGCCAAGCCCCTAGCGGTTACGAGCAGTACTTC CASSQAPSGYEQYF TRBJ2-7 TRBV4-2 TRBD2 .
TGCGCCAGCAGCTTAGGAGACAGGGGCACAGATACGCAGTATTTT CASSLGDRGTDTQYF TRBJ2-3 TRBV5-1 TRBD1 .
TGCGCCAGCAGCCGACACAGGGATACCAAAAACATTCAGTACTTC CASSRHRDTKNIQYF TRBJ2-4 TRBV4-3 . .
TGTGCCAGCAGCTTGCGGGGAACCTACGAGCAGTACTTC CASSLRGTYEQYF TRBJ2-7 TRBV5-4 . .
TGTGCCAGCAGCACCCTGGAAGGAAATCGACGGGAGTATTTT CASSTLEGNRREYF TRBJ2-3 TRBV5-6 . .
TGTGCCAGCAGCTCCAACTCCTACGAGCAGTACTTC CASSSNSYEQYF TRBJ2-7 TRBV7-6 . .
TGTGCCAGCAGCTTAGCCCCCGCAGGGTTTGGTAATTCACCCCTCCACTTT CASSLAPAGFGNSPLHF TRBJ1-6 TRBV7-2 . .
TGTGCCAGCAGTTTAACTAGCGGCCATATCGCGGGAGAGCAGTTCTTC CASSLTSGHIAGEQFF TRBJ2-1 TRBV27 TRBD2 .
TGTGCCACCAGCCCTCGAAGGGCGGGGCACCTCACAGATACGCAGTATTTT CATSPRRAGHLTDTQYF TRBJ2-3 TRBV15 . .
TGTGCCAGTAGTCCCAGGGGAGCGAGCAATCAGCCCCAGCATTTT CASSPRGASNQPQHF TRBJ1-5 TRBV19 . few
TGTGCCAGCAGCTTATCCGGGTTCGAGACCCAGTACTTC CASSLSGFETQYF TRBJ2-5 TRBV7-2 . .
TGCGCCAGCAGCGGAGCGGGAGGGCCGGCAGATACGCAGTATTTT CASSGAGGPADTQYF TRBJ2-3 TRBV5-1 TRBD2 .
TGTGCCAGCAGTCCTACTCTGGGAGGACGCTCCTACGAGCAGTACTTC CASSPTLGGRSYEQYF TRBJ2-7 TRBV27 . .
TGTGCCAGCAGTGACTCTAGCGGGGGACACAATGAGCAGTTCTTC CASSDSSGGHNEQFF TRBJ2-1 TRBV6-4 TRBD2 .
TGTGCCAGCAGCTTAGGCTTACAGGGGGCCTATGGCTACACCTTC CASSLGLQGAYGYTF TRBJ1-2 TRBV7-6 TRBD1 .
TGTGCCAGCAGTACCCCAGGGGGCGAAGGCAATCAGCCCCAGCATTTT CASSTPGGEGNQPQHF TRBJ1-5 TRBV28 TRBD1 .
TGTGCCAGCAGCTTGGCCGCCGGGACAGGGGCCGAGACCCAGTACTTC CASSLAAGTGAETQYF TRBJ2-5 TRBV7-2 TRBD1 .
TGTGCCAGCAGCTTAGCTGGGGGAGGGGGGAATAATTCACCCCTCCACTTT CASSLAGGGGNNSPLHF TRBJ1-6 TRBV7-2 . .
TGTGCCAGCAGACAACCGGGACACAAGAACACTGAAGCTTTCTTT CASRQPGHKNTEAFF TRBJ1-1 TRBV2 . .
TGTGCCATCAGTGGTGGGGGGACCGGGTTGGGGGAGCAGTTCTTC CAISGGGTGLGEQFF TRBJ2-1 TRBV10-3 . .
TGCGCCAGCAGCCCTGTGGGGGGGGTTAATGAGCAGTTCTTC CASSPVGGVNEQFF TRBJ2-1 TRBV4-3 TRBD2 .
TGTGCCAGCAGACCCCCCGGGGTAAAGATATATAGCAATCAGCCCCAGCATTTT CASRPPGVKIYSNQPQHF TRBJ1-5 TRBV27 . .
TGCAGCGTTGCCTACAGGGGCAAAAACATTCAGTACTTC CSVAYRGKNIQYF TRBJ2-4 TRBV29-1 TRBD1 .
TGTGCCAGCAATTGGCAGGGGAGTAACGAGCAGTACTTC CASNWQGSNEQYF TRBJ2-7 TRBV27 . .
TGTGCCAGCTCACCCCCCTACCTGAACTATGGCTACACCTTC CASSPPYLNYGYTF TRBJ1-2 TRBV18 . once
TGTGCCAGCAGCTCCCTGGGGGCGGGGGACACTGAAGCTTTCTTT CASSSLGAGDTEAFF TRBJ1-1 TRBV6-5 . .